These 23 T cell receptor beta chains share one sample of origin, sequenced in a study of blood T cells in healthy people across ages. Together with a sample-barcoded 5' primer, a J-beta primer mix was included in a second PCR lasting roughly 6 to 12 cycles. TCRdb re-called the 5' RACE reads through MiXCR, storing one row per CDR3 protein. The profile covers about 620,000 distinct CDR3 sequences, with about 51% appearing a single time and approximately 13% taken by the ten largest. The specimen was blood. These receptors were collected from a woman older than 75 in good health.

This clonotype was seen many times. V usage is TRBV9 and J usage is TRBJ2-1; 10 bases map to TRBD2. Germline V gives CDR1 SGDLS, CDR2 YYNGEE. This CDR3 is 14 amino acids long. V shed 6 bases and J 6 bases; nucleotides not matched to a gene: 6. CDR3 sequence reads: CASNRLAGSNEQFF. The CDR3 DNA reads TGTGCCAGCAACAGACTAGCGGGTAGCAATGAGCAGTTCTTC. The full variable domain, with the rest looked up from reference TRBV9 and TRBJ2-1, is DSGVTQTPKHLITATGQRVTLRCSPRSGDLSVYWYQQSLDQGLQFLIQYYNGEERAKGNILERFSAQQFPDLHSELNLSSLELGDSALYFCASNRLAGSNEQFFGPGTRLTVL.

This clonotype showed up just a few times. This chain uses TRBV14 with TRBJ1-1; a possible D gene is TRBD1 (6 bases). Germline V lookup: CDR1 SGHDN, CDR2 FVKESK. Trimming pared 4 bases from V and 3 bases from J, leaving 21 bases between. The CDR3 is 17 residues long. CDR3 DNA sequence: TGTGCCAGCAGCCCGAGTCTGGGGGGCTGGTTGGACACTGAAGCTTTCTTT. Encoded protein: CASSPSLGGWLDTEAFF. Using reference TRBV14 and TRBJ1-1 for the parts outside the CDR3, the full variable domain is EAGVTQFPSHSVIEKGQTVTLRCDPISGHDNLYWYRRVMGKEIKFLLHFVKESKQDESGMPNNRFLAERTGGTYSTLKVQPAELEDSGVYFCASSPSLGGWLDTEAFFGQGTRLTVV.

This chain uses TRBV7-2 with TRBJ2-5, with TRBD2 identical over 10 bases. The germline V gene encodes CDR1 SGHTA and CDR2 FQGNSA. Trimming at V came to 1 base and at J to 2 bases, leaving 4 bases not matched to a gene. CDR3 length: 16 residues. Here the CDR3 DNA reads TGTGCCAGCAGCTTAGACAGCGGGAGGGAACAAGAGACCCAGTACTTC. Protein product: CASSLDSGREQETQYF.

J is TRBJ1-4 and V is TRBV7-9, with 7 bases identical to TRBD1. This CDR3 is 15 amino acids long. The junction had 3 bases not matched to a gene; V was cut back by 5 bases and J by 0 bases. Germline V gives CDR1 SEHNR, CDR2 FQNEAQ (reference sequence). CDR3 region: CASSPGTATNEKLFF. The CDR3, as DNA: TGTGCCAGCAGCCCCGGGACAGCAACTAATGAAAAACTGTTTTTT.

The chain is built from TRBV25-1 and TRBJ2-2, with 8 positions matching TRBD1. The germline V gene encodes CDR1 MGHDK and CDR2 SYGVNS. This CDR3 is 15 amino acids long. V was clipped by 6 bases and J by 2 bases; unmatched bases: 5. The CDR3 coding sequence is TGTGCCAGCAGCCGGACAGGGTTTAACACCGGGGAGCTGTTTTTT. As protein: CASSRTGFNTGELFF. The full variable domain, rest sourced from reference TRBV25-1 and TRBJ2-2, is EADIYQTPRYLVIGTGKKITLECSQTMGHDKMYWYQQDPGMELHLIHYSYGVNSTEKGDLSSESTVSRIRTEHFPLTLESARPSHTSQYLCASSRTGFNTGELFFGEGSRLTVL.

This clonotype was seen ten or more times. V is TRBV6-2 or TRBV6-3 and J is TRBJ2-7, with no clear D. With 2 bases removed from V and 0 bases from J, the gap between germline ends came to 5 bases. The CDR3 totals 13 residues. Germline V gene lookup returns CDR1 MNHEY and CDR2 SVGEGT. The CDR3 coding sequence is TGTGCCAGCAGTTACAGGAGCTCCTACGAGCAGTACTTC. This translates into CASSYRSSYEQYF.

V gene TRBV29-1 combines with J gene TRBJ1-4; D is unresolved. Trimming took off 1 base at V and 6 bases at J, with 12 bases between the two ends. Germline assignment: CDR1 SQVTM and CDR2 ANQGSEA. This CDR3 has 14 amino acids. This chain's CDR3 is CSVEGAASDEKLFF. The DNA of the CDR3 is TGCAGCGTTGAAGGGGCGGCGTCTGATGAAAAACTGTTTTTT. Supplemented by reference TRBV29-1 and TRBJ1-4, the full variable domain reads SAVISQKPSRDICQRGTSLTIQCQVDSQVTMMFWYRQQPGQSLTLIATANQGSEATYESGFVIDKFPISRPNLTFSTLTVSNMSPEDSSIYLCSVEGAASDEKLFFGSGTQLSVL.

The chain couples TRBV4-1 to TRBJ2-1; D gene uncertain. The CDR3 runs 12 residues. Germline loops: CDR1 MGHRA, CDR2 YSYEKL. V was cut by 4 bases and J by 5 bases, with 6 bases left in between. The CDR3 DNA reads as TGCGCCAGCAGCCCGACCAACAATGAGCAGTTCTTC. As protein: CASSPTNNEQFF.

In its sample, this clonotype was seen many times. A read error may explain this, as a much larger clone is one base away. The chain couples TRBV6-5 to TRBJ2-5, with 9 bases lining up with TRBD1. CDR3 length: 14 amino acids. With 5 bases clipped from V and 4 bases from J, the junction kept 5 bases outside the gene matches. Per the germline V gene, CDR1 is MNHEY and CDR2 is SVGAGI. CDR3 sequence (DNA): TGTGCCAGCAGTGTCTTGGGACAGGGAGAGACCCAGTACTTC. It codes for CASSVLGQGETQYF.

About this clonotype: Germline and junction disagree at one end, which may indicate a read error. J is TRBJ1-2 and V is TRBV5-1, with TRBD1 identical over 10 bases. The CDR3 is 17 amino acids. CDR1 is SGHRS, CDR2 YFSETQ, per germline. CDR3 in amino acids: CAISSNPGQGQNYGYTF. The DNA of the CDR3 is TGCGCCATCAGCTCGAACCCGGGACAGGGGCAAAACTATGGCTACACCTTC. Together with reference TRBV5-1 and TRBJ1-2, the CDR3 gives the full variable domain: KAGVTQTPRYLIKTRGQQVTLSCSPISGHRSVSWYQQTPGQGLQFLFEYFSETQRNKGNFPGRFSGRQFSNSRSEMNVSTLELGDSALYLCAISSNPGQGQNYGYTFGSGTRLTVV.

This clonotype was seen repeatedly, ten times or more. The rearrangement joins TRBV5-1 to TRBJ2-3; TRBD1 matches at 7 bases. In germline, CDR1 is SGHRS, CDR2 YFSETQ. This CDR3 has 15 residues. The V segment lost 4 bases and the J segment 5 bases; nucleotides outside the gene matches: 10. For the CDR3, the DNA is TGCGCCAGCAGCCCAATGACAGGGCAAGGAGATACGCAGTATTTT. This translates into CASSPMTGQGDTQYF.

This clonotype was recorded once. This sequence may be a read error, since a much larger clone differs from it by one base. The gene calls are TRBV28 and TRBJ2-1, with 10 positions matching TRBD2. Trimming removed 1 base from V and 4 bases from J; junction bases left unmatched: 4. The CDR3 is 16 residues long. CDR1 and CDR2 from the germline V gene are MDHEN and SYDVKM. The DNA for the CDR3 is TGTGCCAGCAGTTTATTTGGACTAGCGGAGTACAATGAGCAGTTCTTC. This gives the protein CASSLFGLAEYNEQFF.

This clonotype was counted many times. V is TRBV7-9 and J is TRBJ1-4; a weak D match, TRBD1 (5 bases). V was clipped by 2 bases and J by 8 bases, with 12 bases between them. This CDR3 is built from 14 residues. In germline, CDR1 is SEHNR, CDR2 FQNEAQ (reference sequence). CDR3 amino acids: CASSLSPGGEKLFF. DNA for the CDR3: TGTGCCAGCAGCTTATCCCCGGGGGGGGAAAAACTGTTTTTT.

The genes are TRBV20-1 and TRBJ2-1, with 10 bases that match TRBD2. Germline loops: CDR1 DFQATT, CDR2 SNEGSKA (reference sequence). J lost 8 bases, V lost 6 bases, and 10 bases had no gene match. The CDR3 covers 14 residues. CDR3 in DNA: TGCAGTGCCCCCGGTAGCGGGAGGACCTATGAGCAGTTCTTC. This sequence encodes CSAPGSGRTYEQFF.

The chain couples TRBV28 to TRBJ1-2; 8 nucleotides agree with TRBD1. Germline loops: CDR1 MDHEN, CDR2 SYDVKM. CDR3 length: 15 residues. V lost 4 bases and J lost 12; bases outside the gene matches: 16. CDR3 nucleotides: TGTGCCAGCAGTTGGGTGGGGACAGGCGACCCACAGGACACCTTC. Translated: CASSWVGTGDPQDTF.

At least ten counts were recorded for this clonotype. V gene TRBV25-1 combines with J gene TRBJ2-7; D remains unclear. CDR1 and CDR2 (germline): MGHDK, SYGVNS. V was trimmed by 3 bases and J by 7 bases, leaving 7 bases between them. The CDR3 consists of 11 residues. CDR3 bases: TGTGCCAGCAGTGATTCTTGGGAGCAGTACTTC. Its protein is CASSDSWEQYF.

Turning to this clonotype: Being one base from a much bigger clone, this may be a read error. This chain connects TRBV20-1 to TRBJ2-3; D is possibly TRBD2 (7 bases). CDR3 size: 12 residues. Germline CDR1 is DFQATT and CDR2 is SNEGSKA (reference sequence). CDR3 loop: CSPGGPTETQYF. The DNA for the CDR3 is TGCAGCCCCGGGGGGCCCACAGAGACGCAGTATTTT.

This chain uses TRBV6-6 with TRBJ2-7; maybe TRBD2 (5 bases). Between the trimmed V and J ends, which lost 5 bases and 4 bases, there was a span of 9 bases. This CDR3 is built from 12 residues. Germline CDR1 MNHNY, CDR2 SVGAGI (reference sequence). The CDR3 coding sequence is TGTGCCAGCAGTGACGAGGGTTACGAGCAGTACTTC. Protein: CASSDEGYEQYF.

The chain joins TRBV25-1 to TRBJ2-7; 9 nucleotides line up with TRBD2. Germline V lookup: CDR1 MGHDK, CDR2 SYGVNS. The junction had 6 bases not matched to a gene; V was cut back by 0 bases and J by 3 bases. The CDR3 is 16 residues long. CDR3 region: CASSEYRPSGNYEQYF. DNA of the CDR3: TGTGCCAGCAGTGAATATAGGCCTAGCGGGAACTACGAGCAGTACTTC.

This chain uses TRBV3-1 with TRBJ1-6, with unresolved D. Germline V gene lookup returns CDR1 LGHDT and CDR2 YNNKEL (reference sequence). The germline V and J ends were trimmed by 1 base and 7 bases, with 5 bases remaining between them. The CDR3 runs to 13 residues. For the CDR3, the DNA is TGTGCCAGCAGCCAAGTAAGAAATTCACCCCTCCACTTT. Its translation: CASSQVRNSPLHF.

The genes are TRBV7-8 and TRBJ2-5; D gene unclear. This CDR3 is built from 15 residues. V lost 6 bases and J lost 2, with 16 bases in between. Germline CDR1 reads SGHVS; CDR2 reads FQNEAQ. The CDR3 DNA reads TGTGCCAGCAGTCCAAGCGCTAAGCTTCAAGAGACCCAGTACTTC. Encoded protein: CASSPSAKLQETQYF.

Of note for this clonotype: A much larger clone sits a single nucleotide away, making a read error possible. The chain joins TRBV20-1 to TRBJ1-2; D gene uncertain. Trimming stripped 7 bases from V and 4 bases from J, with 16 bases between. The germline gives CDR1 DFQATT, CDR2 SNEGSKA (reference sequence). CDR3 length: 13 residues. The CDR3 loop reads CSVPPDRSYGYTF. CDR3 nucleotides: TGCAGTGTTCCACCGGATAGGAGCTATGGCTACACCTTC.

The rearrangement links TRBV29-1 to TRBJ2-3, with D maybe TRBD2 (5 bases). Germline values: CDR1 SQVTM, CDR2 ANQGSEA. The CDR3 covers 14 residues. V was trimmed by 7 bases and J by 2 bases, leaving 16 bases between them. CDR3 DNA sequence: TGCAGCGCCGACACCGGGAAGAACACAGATACGCAGTATTTT. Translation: CSADTGKNTDTQYF.